This T cell receptor (beta chain) was identified in a study of blood T cell repertoires in COVID-19. Study details: PBMCs, B-cell-depleted T cells, or T cells provided the cDNA or gDNA that made up the material.

Sequencing was performed with immunoSEQ multiplex PCR; in TCRdb, only in-frame clones are kept and a portion is missing. This sample has over 90,000 clones, with about 88% found just once. The junction had 11 bases not matched to a gene; V was cut back by 6 bases and J by 1 base. CDR1 SGHVS and CDR2 FQNEAQ come from the germline V gene. The CDR3 runs 17 residues. Material for sequencing was peripheral blood. The receptor comes from a man older than 75 with acute or convalescent COVID-19. V gene TRBV7-8 combines with J gene TRBJ2-7, with 11 bases identical to TRBD2. CDR3 residues: CASRGTSGRSGSYEQYF. DNA for the CDR3: TGTGCCAGCAGAGGTACTAGCGGGAGATCTGGGTCCTACGAGCAGTACTTC.